Sequencing of this T cell receptor beta chain was carried out in a study of blood T cells in healthy people across ages. Overall study findings and caveats: A roughly linear age-dependent decrease characterized TCR beta diversity per million T cells. PBMCs left unsorted prevented a conclusive naive versus antigen-experienced comparison. Across samples, TCR beta diversity tracked strongly with naive T cell percentage.

For the second PCR, which ran for about 7 to 11 cycles, a sample-barcoded 5' primer and a J-beta primer mix were used. TCRdb reprocessed the 5' RACE reads via MiXCR and lists one record per CDR3 protein. The table has 870,000 or so distinct CDR3 sequences, 29% seen once. This clonotype was detected many times. The antigen is undetermined. Source material: blood. This sequence originates from a woman aged 80 or over in good health.

The CDR3 reads CASSPSRAKGETQYF. Here the CDR3 DNA reads TGTGCCAGCAGCCCCTCTCGGGCTAAGGGAGAGACCCAGTACTTC. The rearrangement joins TRBV4-2 to TRBJ2-5; D is ambiguous. CDR3 length equals 15 residues. Trimming took off 4 bases at V and 4 bases at J, with 16 bases between the two ends. The germline V gene encodes CDR1 LGHNA and CDR2 YNFKEQ.